The present T cell receptor beta chain was sequenced within a study of blood T cell repertoires in COVID-19. The overall study: Samples came from the United States, Italy and Spain, spanning acute and convalescent COVID-19. PBMCs, B-cell-depleted T cells, or T cells provided the cDNA or gDNA that made up the material.

Recruitment covered about 26 US areas and drew participants whose ages spanned roughly 18 to 100 years. Donors of Cohort 3 who recovered were those that had two negative PCRs, clearance, or symptom resolution. From germline, CDR1 is GTSNPN and CDR2 SVGIG (reference sequence). This CDR3 has 14 amino acids. The method was immunoSEQ multiplex PCR; TCRdb's version includes in-frame clones alone and lacks a portion of them. The repertoire holds around 200,000 clones, with 85% to 90% as singletons. The genes are TRBV30 and TRBJ1-2, with D possibly being TRBD1 (5 bases). Sequences were obtained from PBMCs or T cells enriched from blood (not recorded which). The TCR originated in a man younger than 45 who had recovered from COVID-19. This chain's CDR3 is CATWSSTGSYGYTF. The CDR3 coding sequence is TGTGCTACCTGGAGTTCAACAGGAAGCTATGGCTACACCTTC. Drawing the rest from reference TRBV30 and TRBJ1-2, the complete variable domain is SQTIHQWPATLVQPVGSPLSLECTVEGTSNPNLYWYRQAAGRGLQLLFYSVGIGQISSEVPQNLSASRPQDRQFILSSKKLLLSDSGFYLCATWSSTGSYGYTFGSGTRLTVV.